This entry concerns a single TCR beta chain. What it binds is not known. This table comes from immunoSEQ multiplex PCR, and its TCRdb copy is limited to in-frame clones, with some not included. This table has around 120,000 clones, 80% to 95% appearing once. Trimming took off 6 bases at V and 2 bases at J, with 14 bases between the two ends. The V gene's germline CDR1 is SGHAT and CDR2 FQNNGV. The CDR3 sequence is 16 residues long. This specimen comes from a study of T cell responses to AZD1222 COVID-19 vaccine. Overall study findings and caveats: Spike-specific TCR breadth rose after two AZD1222 doses, and depth rose as well. Among the donors, most were white British and more were female, and clonal diversity was possibly underestimated.

This clonotype originated in an adult in good health. Sequencing used peripheral blood, obtained on day 0 of AZD1222 vaccination. This chain uses TRBV11-2 with TRBJ2-6; possible D gene TRBD2, 5 bases. The CDR3 loop reads CASSPGSGTGANVLTF. CDR3 nucleotides: TGTGCCAGCAGTCCTGGTTCCGGGACTGGGGCCAACGTCCTGACTTTC.